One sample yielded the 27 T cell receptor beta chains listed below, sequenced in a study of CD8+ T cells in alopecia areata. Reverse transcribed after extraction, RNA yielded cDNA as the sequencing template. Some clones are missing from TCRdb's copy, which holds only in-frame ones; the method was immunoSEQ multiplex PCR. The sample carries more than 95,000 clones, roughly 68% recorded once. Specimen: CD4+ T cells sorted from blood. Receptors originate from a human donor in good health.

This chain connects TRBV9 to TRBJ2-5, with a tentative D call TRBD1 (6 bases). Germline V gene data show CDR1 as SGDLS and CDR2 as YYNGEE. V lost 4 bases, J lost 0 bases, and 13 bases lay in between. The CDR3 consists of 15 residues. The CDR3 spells CASSFSPGDQETQYF. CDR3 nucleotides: TGTGCCAGCAGCTTCTCCCCAGGGGACCAAGAGACCCAGTACTTC.

CDR3 nucleotide sequence: TGTGCCAGCAGCTTAACCCTAGCTCGGGAGCAGTATTTT. Encoded protein: CASSLTLAREQYF. The chain links TRBV7-9 to TRBJ2-3; maybe TRBD2 (5 bases). V gave up 2 bases and J gave up 11 bases, with 14 bases separating them. The germline gives CDR1 SEHNR, CDR2 FQNEAQ (reference sequence). The CDR3 sequence is 13 residues long.

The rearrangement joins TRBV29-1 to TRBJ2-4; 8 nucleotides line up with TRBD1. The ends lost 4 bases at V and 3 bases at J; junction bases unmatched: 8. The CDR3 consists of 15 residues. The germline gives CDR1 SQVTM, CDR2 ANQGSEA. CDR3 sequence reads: CSVGPGGQGKNIQYF. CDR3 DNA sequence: TGCAGCGTTGGCCCAGGTGGACAGGGCAAAAACATTCAGTACTTC.

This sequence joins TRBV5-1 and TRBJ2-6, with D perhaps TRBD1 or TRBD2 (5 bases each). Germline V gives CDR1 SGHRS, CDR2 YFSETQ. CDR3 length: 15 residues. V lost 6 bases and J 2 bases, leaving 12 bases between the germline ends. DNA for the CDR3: TGCGCCAGCACTGAGGGGTTTGCTGGGGCCAACGTCCTGACTTTC. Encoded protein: CASTEGFAGANVLTF.

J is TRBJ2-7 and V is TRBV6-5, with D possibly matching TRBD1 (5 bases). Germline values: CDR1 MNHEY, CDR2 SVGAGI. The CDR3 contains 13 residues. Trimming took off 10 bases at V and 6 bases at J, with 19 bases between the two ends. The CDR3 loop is CATTRGDGFEQYF. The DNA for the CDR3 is TGTGCCACCACAAGGGGCGACGGTTTCGAGCAGTACTTC.

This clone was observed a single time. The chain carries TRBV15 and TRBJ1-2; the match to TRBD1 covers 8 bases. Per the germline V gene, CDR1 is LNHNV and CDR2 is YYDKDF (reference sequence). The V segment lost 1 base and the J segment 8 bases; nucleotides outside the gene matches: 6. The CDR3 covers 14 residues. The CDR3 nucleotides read TGTGCCACCAGCAGAGTCGGACAGGGACAAGGCTACACCTTC. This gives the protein CATSRVGQGQGYTF.

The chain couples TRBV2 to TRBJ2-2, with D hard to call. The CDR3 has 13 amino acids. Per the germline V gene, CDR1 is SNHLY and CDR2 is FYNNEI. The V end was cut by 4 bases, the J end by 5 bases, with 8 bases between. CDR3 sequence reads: CASSVAVTGELFF. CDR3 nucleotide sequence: TGTGCCAGCAGTGTGGCGGTAACCGGGGAGCTGTTTTTT.

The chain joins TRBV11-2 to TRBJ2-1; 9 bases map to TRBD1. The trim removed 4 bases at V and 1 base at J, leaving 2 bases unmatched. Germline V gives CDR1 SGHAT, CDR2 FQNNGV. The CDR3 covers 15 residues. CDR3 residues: CASSSGTGSYNEQFF. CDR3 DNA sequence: TGTGCCAGCAGCTCCGGGACAGGGTCCTACAATGAGCAGTTCTTC.

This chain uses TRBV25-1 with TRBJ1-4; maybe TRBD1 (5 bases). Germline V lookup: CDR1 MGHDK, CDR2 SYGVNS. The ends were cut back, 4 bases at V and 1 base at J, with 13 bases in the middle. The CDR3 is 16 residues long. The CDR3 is CASSASSGITNEKLFF. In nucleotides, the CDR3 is TGTGCCAGCAGTGCCTCCTCAGGGATAACTAATGAAAAACTGTTTTTT.

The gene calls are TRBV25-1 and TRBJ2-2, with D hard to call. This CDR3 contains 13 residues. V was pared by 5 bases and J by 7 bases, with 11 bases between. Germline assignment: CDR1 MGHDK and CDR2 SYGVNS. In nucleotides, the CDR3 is TGTGCCAGCAGTCCCCCCCTTGGCGGGGAGCTGTTTTTT. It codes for CASSPPLGGELFF.

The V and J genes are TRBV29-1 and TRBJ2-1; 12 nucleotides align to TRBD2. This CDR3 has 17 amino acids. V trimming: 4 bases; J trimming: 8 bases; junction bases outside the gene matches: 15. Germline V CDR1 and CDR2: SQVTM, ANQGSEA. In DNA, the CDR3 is TGCAGCGTTGTCGTGACTAGCGGGGGCTCGGGGAGGGATGAGCAGTTCTTC. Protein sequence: CSVVVTSGGSGRDEQFF.

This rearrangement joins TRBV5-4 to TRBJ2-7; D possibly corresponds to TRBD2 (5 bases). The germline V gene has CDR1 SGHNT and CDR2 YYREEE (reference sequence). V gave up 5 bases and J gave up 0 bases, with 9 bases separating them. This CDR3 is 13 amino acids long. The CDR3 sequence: CASSRSGSYEQYF. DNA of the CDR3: TGTGCCAGCAGTAGGAGCGGCTCCTACGAGCAGTACTTC.

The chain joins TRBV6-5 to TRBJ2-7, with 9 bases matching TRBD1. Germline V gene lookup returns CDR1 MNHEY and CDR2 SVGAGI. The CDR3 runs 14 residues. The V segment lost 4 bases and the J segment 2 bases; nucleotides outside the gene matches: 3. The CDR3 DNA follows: TGTGCCAGCAGTTGGGACAGGGCCACCTACGAGCAGTACTTC. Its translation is CASSWDRATYEQYF.

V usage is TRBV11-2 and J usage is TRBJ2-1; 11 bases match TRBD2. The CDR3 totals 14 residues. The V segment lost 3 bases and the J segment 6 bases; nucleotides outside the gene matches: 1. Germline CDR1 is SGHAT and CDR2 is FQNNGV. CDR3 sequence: CASSFTSGGNEQFF. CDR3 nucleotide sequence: TGTGCCAGCAGCTTCACTAGCGGGGGCAATGAGCAGTTCTTC.

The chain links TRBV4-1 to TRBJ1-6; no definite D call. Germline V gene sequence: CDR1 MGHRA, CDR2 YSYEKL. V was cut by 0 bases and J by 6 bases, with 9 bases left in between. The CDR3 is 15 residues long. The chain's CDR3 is CASSQELVPNSPLHF. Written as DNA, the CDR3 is TGCGCCAGCAGCCAAGAGTTGGTACCTAATTCACCCCTCCACTTT.

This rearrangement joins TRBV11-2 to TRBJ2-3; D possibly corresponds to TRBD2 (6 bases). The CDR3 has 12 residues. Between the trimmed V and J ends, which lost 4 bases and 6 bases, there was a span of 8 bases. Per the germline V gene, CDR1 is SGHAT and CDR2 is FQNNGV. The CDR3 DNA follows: TGTGCCAGCAGCTGGGGGAGGGATACGCAGTATTTT. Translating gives CASSWGRDTQYF.

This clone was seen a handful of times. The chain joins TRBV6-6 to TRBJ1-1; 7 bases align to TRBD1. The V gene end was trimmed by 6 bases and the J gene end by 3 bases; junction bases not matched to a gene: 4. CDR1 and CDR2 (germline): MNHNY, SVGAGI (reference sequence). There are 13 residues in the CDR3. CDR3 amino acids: CASRIDRDTEAFF. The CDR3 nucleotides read TGTGCCAGCAGAATCGACAGGGACACTGAAGCTTTCTTT.

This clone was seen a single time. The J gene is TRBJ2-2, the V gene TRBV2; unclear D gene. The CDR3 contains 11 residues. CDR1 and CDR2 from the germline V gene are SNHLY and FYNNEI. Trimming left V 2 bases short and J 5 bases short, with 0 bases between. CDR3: CASSETGELFF. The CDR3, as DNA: TGTGCCAGCAGTGAAACCGGGGAGCTGTTTTTT.

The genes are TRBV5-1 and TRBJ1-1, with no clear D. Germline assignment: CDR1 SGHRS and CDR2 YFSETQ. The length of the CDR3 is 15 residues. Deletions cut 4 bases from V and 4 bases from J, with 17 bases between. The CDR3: CASSTYAGSATEAFF. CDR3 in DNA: TGCGCCAGCAGCACATACGCGGGTTCAGCCACTGAAGCTTTCTTT.

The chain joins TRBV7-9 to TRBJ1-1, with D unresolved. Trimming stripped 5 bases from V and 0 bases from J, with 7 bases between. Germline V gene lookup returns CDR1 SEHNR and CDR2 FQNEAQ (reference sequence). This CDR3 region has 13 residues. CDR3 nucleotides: TGTGCCAGCAGCCCGAGGGTGAACACTGAAGCTTTCTTT. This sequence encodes CASSPRVNTEAFF.

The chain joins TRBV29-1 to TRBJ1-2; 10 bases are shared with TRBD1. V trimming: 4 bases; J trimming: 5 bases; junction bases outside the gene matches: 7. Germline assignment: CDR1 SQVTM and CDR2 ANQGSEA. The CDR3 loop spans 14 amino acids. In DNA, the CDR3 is TGCAGCGTTGGCTGGACAGGGGGTCGTTATGGCTACACCTTC. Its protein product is CSVGWTGGRYGYTF.

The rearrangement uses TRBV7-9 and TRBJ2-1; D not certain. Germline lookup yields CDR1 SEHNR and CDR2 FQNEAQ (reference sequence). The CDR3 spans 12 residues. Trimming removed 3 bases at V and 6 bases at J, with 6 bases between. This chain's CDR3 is CASSLYFNEQFF. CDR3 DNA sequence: TGTGCCAGCAGCTTGTACTTCAATGAGCAGTTCTTC.

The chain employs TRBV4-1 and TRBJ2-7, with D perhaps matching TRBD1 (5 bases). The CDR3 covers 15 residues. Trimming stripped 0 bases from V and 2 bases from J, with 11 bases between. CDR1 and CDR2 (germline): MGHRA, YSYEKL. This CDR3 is CASSQDQTATYEQYF. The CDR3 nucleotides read TGCGCCAGCAGCCAAGATCAGACAGCTACCTACGAGCAGTACTTC.

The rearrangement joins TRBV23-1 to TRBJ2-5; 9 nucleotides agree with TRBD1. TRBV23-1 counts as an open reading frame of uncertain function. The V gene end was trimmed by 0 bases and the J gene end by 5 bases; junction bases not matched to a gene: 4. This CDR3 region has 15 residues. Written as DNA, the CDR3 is TGCGCCAGCAGTCAATCTACAGGGGGCGGTGAGACCCAGTACTTC. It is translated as CASSQSTGGGETQYF.

The CDR3 DNA reads TGCAGCGCGGACCAACAGGGGCTCCAAGAGACCCAGTACTTC. It translates to CSADQQGLQETQYF. The rearrangement links TRBV29-1 to TRBJ2-5; 7 bases align to TRBD1. V was clipped by 7 bases and J by 1 base; unmatched bases: 9. The germline V gene has CDR1 SQVTM and CDR2 ANQGSEA. The CDR3 totals 14 residues.

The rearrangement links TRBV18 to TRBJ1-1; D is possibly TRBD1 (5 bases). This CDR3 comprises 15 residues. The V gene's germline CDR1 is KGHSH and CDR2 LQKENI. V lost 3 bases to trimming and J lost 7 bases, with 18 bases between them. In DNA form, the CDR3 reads TGTGCCAGCTCACCCCAGAATAAGGGGCAAGGTGAAGCTTTCTTT. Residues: CASSPQNKGQGEAFF.

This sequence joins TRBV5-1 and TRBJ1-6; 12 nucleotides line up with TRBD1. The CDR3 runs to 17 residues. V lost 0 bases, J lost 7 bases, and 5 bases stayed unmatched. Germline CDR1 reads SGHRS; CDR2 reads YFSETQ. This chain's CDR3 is CASSLVGQGAKNSPLHF. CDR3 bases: TGCGCCAGCAGCTTGGTGGGACAGGGGGCCAAGAATTCACCCCTCCACTTT.